This T cell receptor (beta chain) originates from a study of blood T cell repertoires in COVID-19. On the study more broadly: Collection of acute and convalescent COVID-19 samples took place in the United States, Italy and Spain. T cells, B-cell-depleted T cells, or PBMCs provided the cDNA or gDNA that served as material.

V shed 6 bases, J shed 1 base, and the junction held 6 bases outside the gene matches. This CDR3 is 15 amino acids long. Germline-derived CDR1 and CDR2 are MNHEY and SVGAGI. Sequenced by immunoSEQ multiplex PCR; TCRdb stores in-frame clones only, minus some. There are over 150,000 clones in the sample; roughly 83% occur only once, and roughly 2.9% lies in the top ten. The clonotype originates from a woman in her sixties with acute or convalescent COVID-19. Input material: peripheral blood. The J gene is TRBJ1-2, the V gene TRBV6-5, with 9 bases matching TRBD1. CDR3 protein: CASSRWTGDNYGYTF. In DNA form, the CDR3 reads TGTGCCAGCAGCCGCTGGACAGGGGATAACTATGGCTACACCTTC.